Listed below are T cell receptor beta chains from one sample, sequenced in a study of T cell repertoires in ileal Crohn's disease. TCRdb's copy holds only in-frame clones and misses some; the assay was immunoSEQ multiplex PCR. The table includes 4,000 or so clones, roughly 83% detected once. Sequencing was done on a sample of ileal tissue. Receptor source: an adult with Crohn's disease. CDR3s include the opening cysteine and the closing phenylalanine or tryptophan. A D gene is named only where the DNA matches it firmly. Expanded clones are given a class, and other clones once, few, many or no size at all.

d_call: NA
clone_size: NA
v_call: TRBV5-1
j_call: TRBJ2-1
cdr3_nt: TGCGCCAGCAGCTTGGCCCCCCTTTCGGCGGGCTTACATGAGCAGTTCTTC
cdr3_aa: CASSLAPLSAGLHEQFF

d_call: TRBD1
clone_size: NA
v_call: TRBV6-5
j_call: TRBJ2-7
cdr3_nt: TGTGCCAGCAGTTACTCGACGGGGGCAGGGGGCTTGGGGCAGTACTTC
cdr3_aa: CASSYSTGAGGLGQYF

d_call: TRBD2
clone_size: NA
v_call: TRBV19
j_call: TRBJ2-7
cdr3_nt: TGTGCCAGCGGGAGGGCCGGCTCCTACGGGCAGTACTTC
cdr3_aa: CASGRAGSYGQYF

d_call: TRBD1
clone_size: NA
v_call: TRBV10-1
j_call: TRBJ1-6
cdr3_nt: TGCGCCAGCACGAGGGGTAGGGGGCTTAATTCACCCCTCCACTTT
cdr3_aa: CASTRGRGLNSPLHF

d_call: TRBD2
clone_size: few
v_call: TRBV6-4
j_call: TRBJ2-1
cdr3_nt: TGTGCCAGCAGTGGGACTAGCGGGGGGTCCAATGAGCAGTTCTTC
cdr3_aa: CASSGTSGGSNEQFF

d_call: TRBD1
clone_size: NA
v_call: TRBV5-6
j_call: TRBJ1-1
cdr3_nt: TGTGCCAGCAGTTGGACAGGGGGCGACACTGAAGCTTTCTTT
cdr3_aa: CASSWTGGDTEAFF

d_call: NA
clone_size: NA
v_call: TRBV6-1
j_call: TRBJ2-5
cdr3_nt: TGTGCCAGCAGTGAAGCCCCGCGGTGGGAGCAGTACTTC
cdr3_aa: CASSEAPRWEQYF

d_call: TRBD1
clone_size: NA
v_call: TRBV27
j_call: TRBJ2-7
cdr3_nt: TGTGCCAGCGGGGACAGGATTCCCCCGTACGAGCAGTACTTC
cdr3_aa: CASGDRIPPYEQYF

d_call: NA
clone_size: NA
v_call: TRBV7-9
j_call: TRBJ1-1
cdr3_nt: TGTGCCAGCAGTCTCACAGGGAACACTGAAGCTTTCTTT
cdr3_aa: CASSLTGNTEAFF

d_call: NA
clone_size: once
v_call: TRBV11-2
j_call: TRBJ1-1
cdr3_nt: TGTGCCAGCAGCAAGGGGTATGACACTGAAGCTTTCTTT
cdr3_aa: CASSKGYDTEAFF

d_call: TRBD2
clone_size: NA
v_call: TRBV6-4
j_call: TRBJ2-3
cdr3_nt: TGTGCCAGCAGTGACTCGGCGGGGGGGCCGACAGATACGCAGTATTTT
cdr3_aa: CASSDSAGGPTDTQYF

d_call: TRBD2
clone_size: NA
v_call: TRBV9
j_call: TRBJ2-1
cdr3_nt: TGTGCCAGCAGCGGGATAGCGGGGTCTGCGCTCAATGAGCAGTTCTTC
cdr3_aa: CASSGIAGSALNEQFF

d_call: TRBD2
clone_size: NA
v_call: TRBV20-1
j_call: TRBJ2-5
cdr3_nt: TGCAGTGCCGAAGGACTAGTCCCAAACTTC
cdr3_aa: CSAEGLVPNF

d_call: NA
clone_size: NA
v_call: TRBV5-1
j_call: TRBJ2-2
cdr3_nt: TGCGCCAGCAGCTTGGATGGGGGCCGCACCGGGGAGCTGTTTTTT
cdr3_aa: CASSLDGGRTGELFF

d_call: TRBD2
clone_size: NA
v_call: TRBV25-1
j_call: TRBJ2-3
cdr3_nt: TGTGCCAGCAGTGGCCTAGCGGGAGCGGAGACAGATACGCAGTATTTT
cdr3_aa: CASSGLAGAETDTQYF

d_call: NA
clone_size: NA
v_call: TRBV18
j_call: TRBJ2-5
cdr3_nt: TGTGCCAGCTCACCAACGGTTCAAGAGACCCAGTACTTC
cdr3_aa: CASSPTVQETQYF

d_call: NA
clone_size: NA
v_call: TRBV30
j_call: TRBJ2-7
cdr3_nt: TGTGCCTGGAGTGTACCTCCGGGGAAAGAGCAGTACTTC
cdr3_aa: CAWSVPPGKEQYF

d_call: NA
clone_size: once
v_call: TRBV4-2
j_call: TRBJ2-2
cdr3_nt: TGTGCCAGCAGCCAGTTCAAGGGTAGCGGCCCTTCAGCAGGGGAGCTGTTTTTT
cdr3_aa: CASSQFKGSGPSAGELFF

d_call: TRBD2
clone_size: NA
v_call: TRBV7-2
j_call: TRBJ2-3
cdr3_nt: TGTGCCAGCGGAGGGACTACTGATACGCAGTATTTT
cdr3_aa: CASGGTTDTQYF

d_call: NA
clone_size: NA
v_call: TRBV5-1
j_call: TRBJ2-5
cdr3_nt: TGCGCCAGCAGCTCGACTGCTCAAGAGACCCAGTACTTC
cdr3_aa: CASSSTAQETQYF

d_call: TRBD1
clone_size: large
v_call: TRBV19
j_call: TRBJ1-3
cdr3_nt: TGTGCCAGTAGTACCTCCGGGACAGTGGGAAACACCATATATTTT
cdr3_aa: CASSTSGTVGNTIYF

d_call: NA
clone_size: once
v_call: TRBV15
j_call: TRBJ2-1
cdr3_nt: TGTGCCACCAGCCCCCAGGGCGGTACAGGCTCCTACAATGAGCAGTTCTTC
cdr3_aa: CATSPQGGTGSYNEQFF

d_call: NA
clone_size: few
v_call: TRBV28
j_call: TRBJ1-3
cdr3_nt: TGTGCCAGCAGTTTACGTGGGCAGCCGTCGGGAAACACCATATATTTT
cdr3_aa: CASSLRGQPSGNTIYF

d_call: TRBD1
clone_size: once
v_call: TRBV7-9
j_call: TRBJ1-2
cdr3_nt: TGTGCCAGCAGCTCAGGGACAGGGAAAGGCTCTAACTATGGCTACACCTTC
cdr3_aa: CASSSGTGKGSNYGYTF

d_call: NA
clone_size: NA
v_call: TRBV9
j_call: TRBJ1-5
cdr3_nt: TGTGCCAGCAGCGAGGCAGGGGATCAGCCCCAGCATTTT
cdr3_aa: CASSEAGDQPQHF

d_call: NA
clone_size: NA
v_call: TRBV11-2
j_call: TRBJ2-7
cdr3_nt: TGTGCCAGCAGCTTCCACAGAGACTACGAGCAGTACTTC
cdr3_aa: CASSFHRDYEQYF